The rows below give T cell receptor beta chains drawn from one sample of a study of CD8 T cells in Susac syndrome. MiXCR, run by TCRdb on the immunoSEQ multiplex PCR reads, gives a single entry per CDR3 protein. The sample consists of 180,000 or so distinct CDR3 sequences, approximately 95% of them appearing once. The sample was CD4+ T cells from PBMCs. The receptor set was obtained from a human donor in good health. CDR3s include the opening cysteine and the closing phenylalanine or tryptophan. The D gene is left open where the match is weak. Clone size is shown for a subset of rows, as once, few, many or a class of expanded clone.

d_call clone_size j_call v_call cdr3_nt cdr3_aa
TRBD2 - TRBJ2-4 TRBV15 TGTGCCACCAGTGGACTAGCGGGAGGAATAAACATTCAGTACTTC CATSGLAGGINIQYF
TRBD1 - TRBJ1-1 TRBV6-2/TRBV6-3 TGTGCCAGCATCTCATTACCGGGACAGGGGAAGAACACTGAAGCTTTCTTT CASISLPGQGKNTEAFF
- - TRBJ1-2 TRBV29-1 TGCAGCGTTGCCGGGGGCGAGGACTATGGCTACACCTTC CSVAGGEDYGYTF
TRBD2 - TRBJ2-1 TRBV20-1 TGCAGTGCTCGGTTGGGGGGGACCTACAATGAGCAGTTCTTC CSARLGGTYNEQFF
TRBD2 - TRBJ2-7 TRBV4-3 TGCGCCAGCAGCCAAGGGGGAGGGGAATCCTACGAGCAGTACTTC CASSQGGGESYEQYF
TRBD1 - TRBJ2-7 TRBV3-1 TGTGCCAGCAGCCAGGGGACAGAAGCTTACGAGCAGTACTTC CASSQGTEAYEQYF
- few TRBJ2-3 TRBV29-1 TGCAGCGTTGGGAGAGCAGATACGCAGTATTTT CSVGRADTQYF
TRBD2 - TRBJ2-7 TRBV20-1 TGCAGTGCTAGCCCTAGCGGGGGCTACGAGCAGTACTTC CSASPSGGYEQYF
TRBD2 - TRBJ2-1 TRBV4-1 TGCGCCAGCAGCCAACCCTCGGGGCTAGCGGGAGGGTACAATGAGCAGTTCTTC CASSQPSGLAGGYNEQFF
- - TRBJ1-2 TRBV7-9 TGTGCCAGCAGGGCACCCTCTGGCTACACCTTC CASRAPSGYTF
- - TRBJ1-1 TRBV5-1 TGCGCCAGCAGCTTGGGGGACGGAAACCTCCGTGAAGCTTTCTTT CASSLGDGNLREAFF
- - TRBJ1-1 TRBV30 TGTGCCTGGAGAGGCACAAACACTGAAGCTTTCTTT CAWRGTNTEAFF
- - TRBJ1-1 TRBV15 TGTGCCACCAGCAGAGATCTCCAAGTTGACACTGAAGCTTTCTTT CATSRDLQVDTEAFF
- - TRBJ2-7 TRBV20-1 TGCAGTGCTAGGGACAGTAGCTCCTACGAGCAGTACTTC CSARDSSSYEQYF
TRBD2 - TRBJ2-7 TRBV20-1 TGCAGTGCCTTAGATCCAGCGGGAGCCTACGAGCAGTACTTC CSALDPAGAYEQYF
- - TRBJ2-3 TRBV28 TGTGCCAGCAGTCCACCAGCGCAGAGAGATACGCAGTATTTT CASSPPAQRDTQYF
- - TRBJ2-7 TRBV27 TGTGCCAGCAGTTTAGGGCCCAGGGTAGGCCACGAGCAGTACTTC CASSLGPRVGHEQYF
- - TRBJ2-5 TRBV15 TGTGCCACCAGCAGAGATCTGGAGGAGACCCAGTACTTC CATSRDLEETQYF
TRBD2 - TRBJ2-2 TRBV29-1 TGCAGTCAAACTAGCGCAGGCGGGGAGCTGTTTTTT CSQTSAGGELFF
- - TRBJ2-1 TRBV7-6 TGTGCCAGCAGCTTAAGGAGCAATGAGCAGTTCTTC CASSLRSNEQFF
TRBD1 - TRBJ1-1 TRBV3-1 TGTGCCAGTTCAGGGGGCCTGAACACTGAAGCTTTCTTT CASSGGLNTEAFF
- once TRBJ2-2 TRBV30 TGTGCCTGGAGTACTACAGCCGTGGAGCTGTTTTTT CAWSTTAVELFF
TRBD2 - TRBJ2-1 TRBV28 TGTGCCAGCAGTCCTCTAGCGGGAGACGGTTGGGAGCAGTTCTTC CASSPLAGDGWEQFF
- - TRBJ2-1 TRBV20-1 TGCAGTGCTTTTGGTTCCAATGAGCAGTTCTTC CSAFGSNEQFF
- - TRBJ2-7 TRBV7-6 TGTGCCAGCAGCTTAGCGCTGGGGGGCTCCGAGCAGTACTTC CASSLALGGSEQYF
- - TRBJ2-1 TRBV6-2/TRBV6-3 TGTGCCAGCAGTTATGGGGGAAAATCCTACAATGAGCAGTTCTTC CASSYGGKSYNEQFF
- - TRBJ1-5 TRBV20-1 TGCAGTGCTAGTAGTCAGACTAATCAGCCCCAGCATTTT CSASSQTNQPQHF
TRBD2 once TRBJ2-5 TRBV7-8 TGTGCCAGCAGCCCGAGGACTAGCCTCCTAGAGACCCAGTACTTC CASSPRTSLLETQYF
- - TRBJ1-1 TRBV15 TGTGCCACCAGCAGAGCGGCGGGGCCGAACACTGAAGCTTTCTTT CATSRAAGPNTEAFF
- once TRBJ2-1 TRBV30 TGTGCCTGGAGACAGTTTTCATCTGAGCAGTTCTTC CAWRQFSSEQFF
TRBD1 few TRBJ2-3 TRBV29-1 TGCAGCGTTGAGGGCCAGGGGGCCACAGATACGCAGTATTTT CSVEGQGATDTQYF
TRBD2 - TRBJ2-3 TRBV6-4 TGTGCCAGCAGTGACTCGGGCGGAGGCGGGGGAGCAGATACGCAGTATTTT CASSDSGGGGGADTQYF
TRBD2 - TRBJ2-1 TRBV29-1 TGCAGCGTTGAAGGGGCTTCTAGCGGGGCCTACAATGAGCAGTTCTTC CSVEGASSGAYNEQFF
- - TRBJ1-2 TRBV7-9 TGTGCCAGCAGCCCAGACGGGGACTATGGCTACACCTTC CASSPDGDYGYTF
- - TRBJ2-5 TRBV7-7 TGTGCTAGCAGCTTAGACGGGACCCAGTACTTC CASSLDGTQYF
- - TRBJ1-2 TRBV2 TGTGCCAGCAGTGGAGGTCCCCTTTATGGCTACACCTTC CASSGGPLYGYTF
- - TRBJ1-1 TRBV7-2 TGTGCCAGCAGCCAACAAGGGGAGAACACTGAAGCTTTCTTT CASSQQGENTEAFF
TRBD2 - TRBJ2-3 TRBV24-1 TGTGCCACCAGTGATACGGGGAGGGGAGATACGCAGTATTTT CATSDTGRGDTQYF
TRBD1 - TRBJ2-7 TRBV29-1 TGCAGCGTTGGGACAGGGAACGAGCAGTACTTC CSVGTGNEQYF
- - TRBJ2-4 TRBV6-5 TGTGCCAGCAGTTTAAAACTTTTAACCAAAAACATTCAGTACTTC CASSLKLLTKNIQYF
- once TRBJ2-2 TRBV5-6 TGTGCCAGCAGCTTGGACATGGGCGGGGAGCTGTTTTTT CASSLDMGGELFF
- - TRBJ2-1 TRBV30 TGTGCCTGGAGTGTTGGGTCGAGCTCCTACAATGAGCAGTTCTTC CAWSVGSSSYNEQFF
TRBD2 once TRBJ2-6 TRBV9 TGTGCCAGCAGCATAGCGGGGTATCTCTCTGGGGCCAACGTCCTGACTTTC CASSIAGYLSGANVLTF
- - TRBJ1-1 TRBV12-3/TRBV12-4 TGTGCCAGCAGTACACAGTTGAACACTGAAGCTTTCTTT CASSTQLNTEAFF
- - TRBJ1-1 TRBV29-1 TGCAGCGTAGACGCCGGGACCGGCACTGAAGCTTTCTTT CSVDAGTGTEAFF
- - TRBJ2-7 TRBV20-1 TGCAGTGCTAGTGGCGACGAGCAGTACTTC CSASGDEQYF
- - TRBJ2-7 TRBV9 TGTGCCAGCAGCCCCCCTGTAGGGGTCGAGCAGTACTTC CASSPPVGVEQYF
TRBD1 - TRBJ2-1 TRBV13 TGTGCCAGCAGCCCACAGGGGGCAGGCTACAATGAGCAGTTCTTC CASSPQGAGYNEQFF
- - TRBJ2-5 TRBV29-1 TGCAGCGTCCTCCTCCGAGGGACCGAGACCCAGTACTTC CSVLLRGTETQYF
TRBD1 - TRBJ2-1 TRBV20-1 TGCAGTGCCCGACGGGACAGGGGGAATGAGCAGTTCTTC CSARRDRGNEQFF